The clone carrying this TCR beta chain was counted at least ten times. Its antigen remains unknown. Ophthalmopathy patients all had a Clinical Activity Score of at least 3, a NOSPECS grade of at least 4 and disease under 3 months old. Pregnant or lactating patients were excluded, as were those with uncontrolled infection or other autoimmune disease. This sample is part of a study of T cells in Graves' hyperthyroidism and ophthalmopathy. Study-level points and caveats: A median around six months before onset, the model predicted ophthalmopathy. Blood held most thyroid clonotypes expanded above 0.001 frequency.

Amplification yielded TCR beta CDR3 regions, with RNA transcripts as the source. When the TCR CDR3 underwent first-round RT-PCR, the HTBI primer set was used. Using its own MiXCR run on the multiplex PCR reads, TCRdb lists one record per CDR3 protein. The repertoire holds about 600,000 distinct CDR3 sequences, with 13% to 15% as singletons. Sequencing used blood. This clonotype was sampled from a young woman with Graves' ophthalmopathy.

The CDR3 region has the DNA TGTGCCAGCAGTCCCCCCGGGACTAGGGGTGGGGAGCAGTTCTTC. The encoded protein is CASSPPGTRGGEQFF. The chain employs TRBV27 and TRBJ2-1, with 8 positions matching TRBD2. Germline values: CDR1 MNHEY, CDR2 SMNVEV (reference sequence). This CDR3 has 15 amino acids. Trimming took 5 bases from V and 10 from J; bases not matched to a gene: 13.